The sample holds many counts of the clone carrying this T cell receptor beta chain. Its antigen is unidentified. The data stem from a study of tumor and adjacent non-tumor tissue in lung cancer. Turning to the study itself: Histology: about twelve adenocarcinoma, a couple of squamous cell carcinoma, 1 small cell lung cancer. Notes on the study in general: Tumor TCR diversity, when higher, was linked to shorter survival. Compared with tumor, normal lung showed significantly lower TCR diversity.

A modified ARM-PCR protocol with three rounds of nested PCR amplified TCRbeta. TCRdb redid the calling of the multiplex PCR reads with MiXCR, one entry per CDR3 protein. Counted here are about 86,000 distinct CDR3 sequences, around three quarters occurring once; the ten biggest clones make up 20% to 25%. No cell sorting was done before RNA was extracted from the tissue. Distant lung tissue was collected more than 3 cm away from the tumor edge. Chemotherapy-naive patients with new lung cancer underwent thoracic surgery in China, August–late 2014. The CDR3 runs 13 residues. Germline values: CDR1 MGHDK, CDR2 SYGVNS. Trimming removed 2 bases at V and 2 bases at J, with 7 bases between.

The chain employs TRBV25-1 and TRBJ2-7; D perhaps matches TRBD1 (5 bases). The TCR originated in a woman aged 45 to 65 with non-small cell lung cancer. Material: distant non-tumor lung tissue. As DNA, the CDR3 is TGTGCCAGCAGTGAAACAGGCCCCTACGAGCAGTACTTC. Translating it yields CASSETGPYEQYF.